This T cell receptor beta chain comes out of a study of blood T cell repertoires in COVID-19. Study in general: The study drew acute and convalescent COVID-19 samples from the United States, Italy and Spain. Sample material is recorded as cDNA or gDNA derived from T cells, B-cell-depleted T cells, or PBMCs.

The CDR3 spans 16 residues. The V gene's germline CDR1 is MNHNS and CDR2 SASEGT. V dropped 4 bases and J dropped 7; count of bases not matched to a gene: 9. In the authors' workflow: Reference gene primer amplification gave estimated nucleated cell counts. TCRdb keeps only in-frame clones here, not all; method: immunoSEQ multiplex PCR. Clonal size and the V and J genes are those of that table, whereas D and trimming came from the DNA. The sample lists some 260,000 clones, roughly four fifths occurring once. The sequence was obtained from a man aged 80 or over with acute or convalescent COVID-19. The chain combines TRBV6-1 with TRBJ2-2; 10 bases match TRBD1. Sequencing was carried out using peripheral blood. The DNA of the CDR3 is TGTGCCAGCAGTGCCCGGGACAGGGGTTTTGTCGGGGAGCTGTTTTTT. Amino acid sequence: CASSARDRGFVGELFF.